These 9 T cell receptor beta chains were all obtained from the same sample, sequenced in a study of blood T cell repertoires in COVID-19. Only in-frame clones appear in the TCRdb table, and some are missing; sequencing was by immunoSEQ multiplex PCR. Among over 70,000 clones listed, just under 80% were seen once. The sequencing input was peripheral blood. All receptors derive from a man between 65 and 85 years old with COVID-19, enrolled during active disease.

This clone was picked up one time. This rearrangement joins TRBV24-1 to TRBJ2-7, with D tentatively TRBD2 (5 bases). Per germline, CDR1 KGHDR and CDR2 SFDVKD. CDR3 length: 14 amino acids. Trimming cost V 5 bases and J 0 bases, with 10 bases left between them. The chain's CDR3 is CATSGSDFSYEQYF. In DNA form, the CDR3 reads TGTGCCACCAGTGGTAGCGACTTCTCCTACGAGCAGTACTTC.

This clone was seen a single time. The CDR3 nucleotides are TGTGCCAGCAGTTCGGGCGGGGGCCTGATCACCGGGGAGCTGTTTTTT. Protein: CASSSGGGLITGELFF. J is TRBJ2-2 and V is TRBV27; TRBD2 might be the D (7 bases). CDR1 is MNHEY and CDR2 is SMNVEV in the germline V gene (reference sequence). CDR3 length: 16 residues. V lost 4 bases to trimming and J lost 4 bases, with 16 bases between them.

About this clone: This specimen includes other DNA sequences encoding the same CDR3. The chain combines TRBV7-2 with TRBJ2-5, with 7 bases fitting TRBD1. The CDR3 loop spans 14 amino acids. Per germline, CDR1 SGHTA and CDR2 FQGNSA. Unmatched junction bases numbered 5, after V lost 5 bases and J lost 2 bases. CDR3 region: CASSPGDRQETQYF. The CDR3 DNA sequence: TGTGCCAGCAGCCCCGGGGACAGACAAGAGACCCAGTACTTC.

This clone was counted once. The rearrangement uses TRBV21-1 and TRBJ1-1; the table assigns TRBD1, which was not confirmed against the DNA. TRBV21-1 has pseudogene status. This CDR3 region has 15 residues. The CDR3, as DNA: TGTGCCAGCAGCCTAACAGGGGGATCGCAGGCTGAAGCTTTCTTT. The encoded protein is CASSLTGGSQAEAFF.

The chain recombines TRBV7-2 with TRBJ2-7, with D perhaps matching TRBD1 (6 bases). CDR1 SGHTA and CDR2 FQGNSA come from the germline V gene. The CDR3 sequence is 15 residues long. The germline V and J ends were trimmed by 2 bases and 3 bases, with 14 bases remaining between them. CDR3 in DNA: TGTGCCAGCAGCTTATTCTCCGGGACAATCTACGAGCAGTACTTC. It specifies CASSLFSGTIYEQYF.

This rearrangement joins TRBV28 to TRBJ1-2; 10 bases map to TRBD1. After removal of 10 bases from V and 1 base from J, the junction contained 6 bases not matched to a gene. Per the germline V gene, CDR1 is MDHEN and CDR2 is SYDVKM. This CDR3 has 14 residues. The CDR3 here is CAIFDRGLNYGYTF. Here the CDR3 DNA reads TGTGCCATCTTCGACAGGGGGCTTAACTATGGCTACACCTTC.

This chain joins TRBV15 and TRBJ2-3, with D tentatively TRBD1 (7 bases). The V gene's germline CDR1 is LNHNV and CDR2 YYDKDF (reference sequence). Deletions cut 0 bases from V and 9 bases from J, with 22 bases between. The CDR3 has 17 amino acids. As DNA, the CDR3 is TGTGCCACCAGCAGAGACGTGAGGAGGGGGCTGGTTTGGACGCAGTATTTT. Its protein product is CATSRDVRRGLVWTQYF. The full variable domain, with the rest looked up from reference TRBV15 and TRBJ2-3, is DAMVIQNPRYQVTQFGKPVTLSCSQTLNHNVMYWYQQKSSQAPKLLFHYYDKDFNNEADTPDNFQSRRPNTSFCFLDIRSPGLGDTAMYLCATSRDVRRGLVWTQYFGPGTRLTVL.

The V gene is TRBV7-2, the J gene TRBJ1-5; D may be TRBD1 (6 bases). V shed 3 bases and J shed 1 base, with 7 bases lying between them. The CDR3 length is 14 residues. Per the germline V gene, CDR1 is SGHTA and CDR2 is FQGNSA. This chain's CDR3 is CASSFQGSNQPQHF. CDR3 sequence (DNA): TGTGCCAGCAGCTTTCAGGGGAGCAATCAGCCCCAGCATTTT. Looking up the rest from reference TRBV7-2 and TRBJ1-5 gives the full variable domain: GAGVSQSPSNKVTEKGKDVELRCDPISGHTALYWYRQSLGQGLEFLIYFQGNSAPDKSGLPSDRFSAERTGGSVSTLTIQRTQQEDSAVYLCASSFQGSNQPQHFGDGTRLSIL.

Written as DNA, the CDR3 is TGTGCCAGCAGCGCACAACAGGTCCTCTCTGGAAACACCATATATTTT. It specifies CASSAQQVLSGNTIYF. The gene calls are TRBV7-6 and TRBJ1-3; D possibly corresponds to TRBD1 (5 bases). This CDR3 has 16 amino acids. Trimming cost V 5 bases and J 0 bases, with 14 bases left between them. Germline V gene data show CDR1 as SGHVS and CDR2 as FNYEAQ.